Included here is one T cell receptor (beta chain) sequence, with context. Its target is unknown. Profiling relied on immunoSEQ multiplex PCR, and the TCRdb table lists in-frame clones only, not all of them. Of some 93,000 clones listed, roughly 90% are singletons. The sample comes from a study of identifying expanded T cells in peripheral blood. The study, taken as a whole, reports: Over approximately two and four weeks, about 15 and 19 clones changed, versus roughly 1.2 between replicates. Across healthy donors, higher total template counts meant significantly greater roughly 2-week count variance.

No infections or other immune events were documented during collection. Per the germline V gene, CDR1 is SGHKS and CDR2 is YYEKEE (reference sequence). V lost 7 bases and J 5 bases, leaving 16 bases between the germline ends. CDR3 length: 14 amino acids. This clonotype was sampled from a person between 18 and 75 years old in good health. The chain joins TRBV5-5 to TRBJ1-5, with D tentatively TRBD1 (5 bases). Sequenced: blood. In DNA, the CDR3 is TGTGCCAGCGTTCGGATCTTGGGGGATCAGCCCCAGCATTTT. Encoded protein: CASVRILGDQPQHF.